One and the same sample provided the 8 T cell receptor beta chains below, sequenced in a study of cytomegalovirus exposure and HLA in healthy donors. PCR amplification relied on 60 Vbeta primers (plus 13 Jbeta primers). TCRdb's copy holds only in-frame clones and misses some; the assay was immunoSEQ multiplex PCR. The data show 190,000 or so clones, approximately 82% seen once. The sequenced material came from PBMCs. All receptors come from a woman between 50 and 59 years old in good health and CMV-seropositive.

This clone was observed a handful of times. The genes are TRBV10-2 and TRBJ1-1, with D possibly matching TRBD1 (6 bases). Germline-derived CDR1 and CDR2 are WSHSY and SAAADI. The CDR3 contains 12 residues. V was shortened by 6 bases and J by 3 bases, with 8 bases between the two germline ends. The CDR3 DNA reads TGCGCCAGCAGCACAGGGTACACTGAAGCTTTCTTT. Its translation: CASSTGYTEAFF.

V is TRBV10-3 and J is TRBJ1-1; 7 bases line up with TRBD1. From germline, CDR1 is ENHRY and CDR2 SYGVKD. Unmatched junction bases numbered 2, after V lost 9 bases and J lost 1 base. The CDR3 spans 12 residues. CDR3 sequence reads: CAIGTENTEAFF. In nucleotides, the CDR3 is TGTGCCATTGGGACAGAGAACACTGAAGCTTTCTTT.

The CDR3 DNA is TGTGCCTGGAGACAGGGGCCTGGAAACACCATATATTTT. Encoded protein: CAWRQGPGNTIYF. The rearrangement joins TRBV30 to TRBJ1-3; TRBD1 matches 7 bases. The V gene's germline CDR1 is GTSNPN and CDR2 SVGIG (reference sequence). The ends lost 3 bases at V and 2 bases at J; junction bases unmatched: 1. The CDR3 loop spans 13 amino acids.

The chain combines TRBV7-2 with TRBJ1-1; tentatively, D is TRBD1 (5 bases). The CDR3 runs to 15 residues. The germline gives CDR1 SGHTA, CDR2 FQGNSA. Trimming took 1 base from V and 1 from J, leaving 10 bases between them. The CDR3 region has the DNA TGTGCCAGCAGCTTAGGGGGTACAGGGAACACTGAAGCTTTCTTT. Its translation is CASSLGGTGNTEAFF.

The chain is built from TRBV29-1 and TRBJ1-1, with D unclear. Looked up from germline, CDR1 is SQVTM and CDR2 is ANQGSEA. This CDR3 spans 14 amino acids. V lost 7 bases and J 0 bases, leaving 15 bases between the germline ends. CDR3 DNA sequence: TGCAGCGGCGGACGGAGAGGGCTGAACACTGAAGCTTTCTTT. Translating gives CSGGRRGLNTEAFF.

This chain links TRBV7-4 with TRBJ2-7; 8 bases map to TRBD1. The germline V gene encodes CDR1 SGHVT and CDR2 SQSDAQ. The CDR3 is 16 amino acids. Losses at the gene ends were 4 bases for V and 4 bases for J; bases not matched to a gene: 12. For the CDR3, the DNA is TGTGCCAGCAGCTCCTCCCGGGACAGGCTAAGGTACGAGCAGTACTTC. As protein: CASSSSRDRLRYEQYF.

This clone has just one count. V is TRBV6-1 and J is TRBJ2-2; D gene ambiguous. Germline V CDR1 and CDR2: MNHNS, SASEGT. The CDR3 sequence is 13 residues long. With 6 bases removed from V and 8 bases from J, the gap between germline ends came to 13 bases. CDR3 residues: CASRAPIWGELFF. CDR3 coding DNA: TGTGCCAGCAGAGCCCCGATTTGGGGGGAGCTGTTTTTT.

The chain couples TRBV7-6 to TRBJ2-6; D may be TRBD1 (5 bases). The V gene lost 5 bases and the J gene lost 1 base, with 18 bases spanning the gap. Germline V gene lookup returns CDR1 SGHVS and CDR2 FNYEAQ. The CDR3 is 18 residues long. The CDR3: CASSPLTGTPSGANVLTF. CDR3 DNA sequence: TGTGCCAGCAGCCCCCTAACAGGAACCCCTTCTGGGGCCAACGTCCTGACTTTC.